The 23 T cell receptor beta chains below were found in one sample sequenced in a study of beta chain features in type 1 diabetes (dated by TCRdb to between 2017 and 2018). Libraries were constructed by the immunoSEQ multiplex PCR assay. All of the isolated RNA was reverse transcribed with the High Capacity cDNA Reverse Transcription Kit, so expressed TCRB transcripts were sequenced. TCRdb limited this immuneACCESS table to in-frame rearrangements with V and J called. A share of clones is missing; checked studies link under half to unresolved V genes, and the rest is unexplained. The sample records hundreds of thousands of clones, roughly 15% of which are singletons. The ten largest clones take up about 0.093% of the sample. Sequenced: naive CD4+ T cells from blood. The sample's cell subset or site, from its label and the paper: true naive CD4+ T cells. These receptors all come from a man aged 18 to 29 in good health.

This clone appeared a few times. Here the CDR3 DNA reads TGTGCCAGCAGCCAAGTCGGGGGTGCAACAGATACGCAGTATTTT. Translated: CASSQVGGATDTQYF. This chain uses TRBV14 with TRBJ2-3, with D possibly TRBD2 on 6 matching bases. The ends were cut back, 1 base at V and 3 bases at J, with 11 bases in the middle. In germline, CDR1 is SGHDN, CDR2 FVKESK. CDR3 size: 15 residues.

The genes are TRBV7-2 and TRBJ2-6; D is uncertain. The germline CDR1 and CDR2 sequences are SGHTA and FQGNSA. The CDR3 consists of 15 residues. With 4 bases removed from V and 0 bases from J, the gap between germline ends came to 7 bases. As DNA, the CDR3 is TGTGCCAGCAGCTCCAGTGGCTCTGGGGCCAACGTCCTGACTTTC. Its protein is CASSSSGSGANVLTF.

This clone was seen a few times. The chain carries TRBV28 and TRBJ1-2; a weak D match, TRBD1 (5 bases). The CDR3 is 13 amino acids. Trimming left V 7 bases short and J 4 bases short, with 13 bases between. Germline CDR1 MDHEN, CDR2 SYDVKM. CDR3 residues: CASKDSQSYGYTF. In nucleotides, the CDR3 is TGTGCCAGCAAAGACAGCCAGAGCTATGGCTACACCTTC.

The rearrangement links TRBV7-2 to TRBJ1-1, with D unclear. The CDR3 contains 12 residues. Germline V gene lookup returns CDR1 SGHTA and CDR2 FQGNSA. V lost 8 bases and J 5 bases, leaving 12 bases between the germline ends. DNA for the CDR3: TGTGCCAGCTTCCCGGGGAGGACTGAAGCTTTCTTT. It yields the protein CASFPGRTEAFF. The full variable domain, with the rest looked up from reference TRBV7-2 and TRBJ1-1, is GAGVSQSPSNKVTEKGKDVELRCDPISGHTALYWYRQSLGQGLEFLIYFQGNSAPDKSGLPSDRFSAERTGGSVSTLTIQRTQQEDSAVYLCASFPGRTEAFFGQGTRLTVV.

This clone was counted a few times. V usage is TRBV25-1 and J usage is TRBJ2-4; D not resolved. Germline CDR1 reads MGHDK; CDR2 reads SYGVNS. The CDR3 has 15 residues. Deletions cut 4 bases from V and 0 bases from J, with 10 bases between. The CDR3 coding sequence is TGTGCCAGCAGTGGAACGGGTATAGCCAAAAACATTCAGTACTTC. It specifies CASSGTGIAKNIQYF.

This clone was counted only a few times. This chain uses TRBV6-6 with TRBJ2-7, with TRBD1 as a possible D gene (6 bases). The CDR3 spans 15 residues. CDR1 is MNHNY, CDR2 SVGAGI, per germline (reference sequence). Trimming removed 6 bases at V and 0 bases at J, with 15 bases between. This CDR3 reads CASSYRVGGSYEQYF. The CDR3 nucleotides are TGTGCCAGCAGCTACAGGGTTGGGGGCTCCTACGAGCAGTACTTC.

This clone was observed a handful of times. The chain joins TRBV6-6 to TRBJ2-7; D is perhaps TRBD2 (5 bases). CDR1 and CDR2 (germline): MNHNY, SVGAGI (reference sequence). This CDR3 has 12 amino acids. The ends were cut back, 4 bases at V and 2 bases at J, with 6 bases in the middle. DNA for the CDR3: TGTGCCAGCAGTTGGGAGACCTACGAGCAGTACTTC. It is translated as CASSWETYEQYF.

This clone showed up just a few times. The sample holds other DNA sequences that translate to the same CDR3. V usage is TRBV29-1 and J usage is TRBJ2-5, with 8 bases that match TRBD1. The CDR3 consists of 12 residues. Germline V gene data show CDR1 as SQVTM and CDR2 as ANQGSEA. J gave up 5 bases and V 6 bases, and 5 bases lay outside the gene matches. The CDR3 bases are TGCAGCGTCGACAGGGGAGGCGAGACCCAGTACTTC. Residues: CSVDRGGETQYF.

This clone has more than one count but fewer than ten. The chain recombines TRBV6-5 with TRBJ1-4; a possible D gene is TRBD1 (6 bases). Germline V lookup: CDR1 MNHEY, CDR2 SVGAGI. Between the trimmed V and J ends, which lost 2 bases and 3 bases, there was a span of 13 bases. The length of the CDR3 is 16 residues. The CDR3 coding sequence is TGTGCCAGCAGTTACCACACAGGGATCCCTAATGAAAAACTGTTTTTT. Protein sequence: CASSYHTGIPNEKLFF.

V gene TRBV4-3 combines with J gene TRBJ1-1; D is ambiguous. The germline V gene has CDR1 LGHNA and CDR2 YSLEER. V was cut by 4 bases and J by 0 bases, with 6 bases left in between. There are 13 residues in the CDR3. CDR3 region: CASSPGLNTEAFF. The CDR3, as DNA: TGCGCCAGCAGCCCCGGTTTGAACACTGAAGCTTTCTTT.

The chain uses TRBV5-1 and TRBJ2-5, with 11 bases matching TRBD2. V trimming: 0 bases; J trimming: 4 bases; junction bases outside the gene matches: 2. CDR3 length: 15 residues. Germline CDR1 reads SGHRS; CDR2 reads YFSETQ. CDR3 sequence reads: CASSLVGLAGETQYF. The CDR3 nucleotides are TGCGCCAGCAGCTTGGTAGGACTAGCGGGAGAGACCCAGTACTTC.

V is TRBV5-1 and J is TRBJ1-1; a possible D gene is TRBD1 (6 bases). This CDR3 has 13 residues. The germline gives CDR1 SGHRS, CDR2 YFSETQ. Trimming took off 6 bases at V and 1 base at J, with 10 bases between the two ends. DNA for the CDR3: TGCGCCAGCAATCAACAGGGGAACACTGAAGCTTTCTTT. It translates to CASNQQGNTEAFF. Drawing the rest from reference TRBV5-1 and TRBJ1-1, the complete variable domain is KAGVTQTPRYLIKTRGQQVTLSCSPISGHRSVSWYQQTPGQGLQFLFEYFSETQRNKGNFPGRFSGRQFSNSRSEMNVSTLELGDSALYLCASNQQGNTEAFFGQGTRLTVV.

The rearrangement links TRBV4-3 to TRBJ1-1; D is perhaps TRBD1 (5 bases). Trimming took off 1 base at V and 7 bases at J, with 10 bases between the two ends. Germline loops: CDR1 LGHNA, CDR2 YSLEER. The CDR3 covers 13 residues. Here the CDR3 DNA reads TGCGCCAGCAGCCAAGTCGTAGGGGTTGAAGCTTTCTTT. Translated: CASSQVVGVEAFF.

In its sample, this clone was seen a few times. V is TRBV7-2 and J is TRBJ2-7, with a tentative D call TRBD2 (6 bases). Germline loops: CDR1 SGHTA, CDR2 FQGNSA. The V end was cut by 6 bases, the J end by 3 bases, with 12 bases between. This CDR3 region has 13 residues. The CDR3 DNA sequence: TGTGCCAGCAGTTGGACTACCGACTACGAGCAGTACTTC. Residues: CASSWTTDYEQYF.

V gene TRBV28 combines with J gene TRBJ2-7, with 9 bases that match TRBD1. The CDR3 loop spans 15 amino acids. Germline V gene sequence: CDR1 MDHEN, CDR2 SYDVKM. Trimming removed 6 bases from V and 1 base from J; junction bases left unmatched: 7. CDR3 in amino acids: CASSNTGGASYEQYF. The CDR3 DNA reads as TGTGCCAGCAGCAATACAGGGGGCGCATCCTACGAGCAGTACTTC.

This clone has more than one count but fewer than ten. The rearrangement uses TRBV2 and TRBJ2-2, with 9 bases lining up with TRBD2. V lost 7 bases and J lost 6; bases outside the gene matches: 12. The CDR3 has 16 amino acids. Per germline, CDR1 SNHLY and CDR2 FYNNEI. The CDR3 sequence is CASILDPAGGSGELFF. The CDR3, as DNA: TGTGCCAGCATCCTTGACCCAGCGGGAGGATCCGGGGAGCTGTTTTTT.

The chain carries TRBV5-1 and TRBJ2-1; 8 bases fit TRBD2. The trim removed 1 base at V and 5 bases at J, leaving 2 bases unmatched. This CDR3 region has 14 residues. Germline V gene sequence: CDR1 SGHRS, CDR2 YFSETQ. This CDR3 is CASSLWTSNNEQFF. In DNA form, the CDR3 reads TGCGCCAGCAGCTTGTGGACTAGCAACAATGAGCAGTTCTTC.

The chain joins TRBV4-1 to TRBJ2-1; D gene unclear. Trimming cost V 2 bases and J 3 bases, with 11 bases left between them. CDR1 MGHRA and CDR2 YSYEKL come from the germline V gene. The CDR3 sequence is 15 residues long. The CDR3 nucleotides are TGCGCCAGCAGCCAAACGAACGGATACTACAATGAGCAGTTCTTC. Amino acids: CASSQTNGYYNEQFF.

The chain recombines TRBV7-2 with TRBJ2-7; 10 nucleotides match TRBD1. V lost 5 bases and J lost 5; bases outside the gene matches: 9. The CDR3 contains 15 residues. CDR1 SGHTA and CDR2 FQGNSA come from the germline V gene. The CDR3 loop is CASSRGTGVDNEQYF. The DNA for the CDR3 is TGTGCCAGCAGCCGCGGGACAGGGGTTGACAACGAGCAGTACTTC.

The chain recombines TRBV6-6 with TRBJ2-7, with TRBD1 as a possible D gene (6 bases). Germline V gene sequence: CDR1 MNHNY, CDR2 SVGAGI (reference sequence). The CDR3 covers 13 residues. Trimming took off 5 bases at V and 1 base at J, with 9 bases between the two ends. The CDR3, as DNA: TGTGCCAGCAGTAGGACAGCATCCTACGAGCAGTACTTC. Translated: CASSRTASYEQYF.

The V call is TRBV5-4, the J call TRBJ1-2; D is uncertain. The CDR3 runs 15 residues. V lost 1 base to trimming and J lost 2 bases, with 12 bases between them. Germline V gene lookup returns CDR1 SGHNT and CDR2 YYREEE (reference sequence). The CDR3 sequence is CASSLTSQKNYGYTF. The CDR3 DNA sequence: TGTGCCAGCAGCTTGACGAGCCAGAAGAACTATGGCTACACCTTC.

Comments on this clone: The same CDR3 can be traced to other DNA sequences in this sample. This rearrangement joins TRBV29-1 to TRBJ1-1; the D is unclear. The V gene lost 3 bases and the J gene lost 2 bases, with 7 bases spanning the gap. Germline V lookup: CDR1 SQVTM, CDR2 ANQGSEA. This CDR3 contains 12 residues. CDR3: CSVDRGNTEAFF. CDR3 DNA: TGCAGCGTTGACAGAGGTAACACTGAAGCTTTCTTT.

This clone was picked up a small number of times. This rearrangement joins TRBV7-3 to TRBJ2-2; tentatively, D is TRBD2 (5 bases). Germline-derived CDR1 and CDR2 are SGHTA and FQGTGA. CDR3 length equals 14 residues. The germline V and J ends were trimmed by 7 bases and 6 bases, with 15 bases remaining between them. CDR3 sequence reads: CASIPVPGSGELFF. CDR3 coding DNA: TGTGCCAGCATCCCCGTCCCGGGATCCGGGGAGCTGTTTTTT. Full variable domain (missing parts from reference TRBV7-3 and TRBJ2-2): GAGVSQTPSNKVTEKGKYVELRCDPISGHTALYWYRQSLGQGPEFLIYFQGTGAADDSGLPNDRFFAVRPEGSVSTLKIQRTERGDSAVYLCASIPVPGSGELFFGEGSRLTVL.